These T cell receptor beta chains were read from a single sample in a study of identical twins. In TCRdb, the 5' RACE reads were re-called with MiXCR into one record per CDR3 protein. The sample lists some 790,000 distinct CDR3 sequences; about 20% were seen once. The same data also contributed to another study, on T cells expressing NK-cell markers.

Sequenced sample: PBMCs. All receptors come from a young woman in good health. The CDR3 runs from the conserved cysteine through the conserved F or W. D genes are given only for firm matches. Expanded clones are given a class, and other clones once, few, many or no size at all.

V	D	J	size	DNA	CDR3
TRBV5-1	NA	TRBJ1-6	NA	TGCGCCAGCAGCCGCCTCGGGGAGGGTGATTCACCCCTCCACTTT	CASSRLGEGDSPLHF
TRBV5-1	NA	TRBJ2-1	few	TGCGCCAGCAGCCCAATGGCCGGGAACAATGAGCAGTTCTTC	CASSPMAGNNEQFF
TRBV7-6	TRBD2	TRBJ2-3	NA	TGTGCCAGCAGCCTCAGGACTAGCGGGGGGTCAGGAACGCAGTATTTT	CASSLRTSGGSGTQYF
TRBV24-1	NA	TRBJ2-2	NA	TGTGCCACCAGTTCAGGGGATACCGGGGAGCTGTTTTTT	CATSSGDTGELFF
TRBV7-8	TRBD2	TRBJ2-1	NA	TGTGCCAGCAGCTTAGATAGGTGGACTAGCGATGAGCAGTTCTTC	CASSLDRWTSDEQFF
TRBV7-9	NA	TRBJ2-7	NA	TGTGCCAGCAGCCACCCTAGCCGCTGGTACGAGCAGTACTTC	CASSHPSRWYEQYF
TRBV20-1	NA	TRBJ1-1	few	TGCAGTGCTAGAGCAATATGGCAGGAAGCTTTCTTT	CSARAIWQEAFF
TRBV5-5	NA	TRBJ1-2	NA	TGTGCCAGCAGCTTAGTTACAGTGAACTATGGCTACACCTTC	CASSLVTVNYGYTF
TRBV12-3/TRBV12-4	NA	TRBJ2-5	many	TGTGCCAGCAGCCGCACTGAAGAAGAGACCCAGTACTTC	CASSRTEEETQYF
TRBV6-2/TRBV6-3	TRBD1	TRBJ2-5	NA	TGTGCCAGCAGAAGAAGCGACAGGGGGCGAGAGACCCAGTACTTC	CASRRSDRGRETQYF
TRBV14	NA	TRBJ2-1	NA	TGTGCCAGCAGCCAAGATGTCGGGGTCCCGTACAATGAGCAGTTCTTC	CASSQDVGVPYNEQFF
TRBV4-3	TRBD2	TRBJ2-1	NA	TGCGCCAGCAGCCTCGGGACTAGCGGGACCGGTGAGCAGTTCTTC	CASSLGTSGTGEQFF
TRBV12-3/TRBV12-4	TRBD2	TRBJ2-5	few	TGTGCCAGCAGTTTACAAGCGGGACAAGAGACCCAGTACTTC	CASSLQAGQETQYF
TRBV18	TRBD2	TRBJ2-5	NA	TGTGCCAGCTCACCGGGAGGGACTAGCGGCAAAGAGACCCAGTACTTC	CASSPGGTSGKETQYF
TRBV20-1	NA	TRBJ1-5	few	TGCAGTGCTAGAGACGGGGGGCTTAATCAGCCCCAGCATTTT	CSARDGGLNQPQHF
TRBV20-1	NA	TRBJ2-7	few	TGCAGTGCTAGAGATCATCGTGCTTTGGAGGGCGAGCAGTACTTC	CSARDHRALEGEQYF